Shown below are 27 T cell receptor beta chains from a single sample sequenced in a study of regulatory T cells in long-lasting Graves disease. Libraries of TCR beta came from iRepertoire HTBI primers plus Arm-PCR of CDR3 regions. TCRdb independently ran MiXCR on the multiplex PCR reads; one entry per CDR3 protein. The sample includes more than 400,000 distinct CDR3 sequences, roughly 15% of them seen just once. Time point here: newly diagnosed GD, antithyroid drugs for less than 3 months. The TCR library was made from RNA that had been extracted from PBMCs in TRIzol. The same data also contributed to another study, on T cells in Graves' hyperthyroidism and ophthalmopathy.

Sequencing was performed on peripheral blood mononuclear cells (PBMCs), taken at new diagnosis, from a patient treated with antithyroid drugs. Source of these receptors: a woman in her 30s with Graves disease.

The table lists this clonotype with many counts. The chain uses TRBV3-1 and TRBJ1-2; D ambiguous. The V gene lost 0 bases and the J gene lost 4 bases, with 6 bases spanning the gap. This CDR3 contains 13 residues. Looked up from germline, CDR1 is LGHDT and CDR2 is YNNKEL (reference sequence). The CDR3 here is CASSQDFAYGYTF. DNA for the CDR3: TGTGCCAGCAGCCAAGATTTTGCCTATGGCTACACCTTC.

In this sample, this clonotype turned up many times. V is TRBV7-8 and J is TRBJ1-2, with no clear D. Germline V lookup: CDR1 SGHVS, CDR2 FQNEAQ. CDR3 length equals 14 residues. V was shortened by 5 bases and J by 5 bases, with 15 bases between the two germline ends. This CDR3 is CASSPRRNPYGYTF. CDR3 in DNA: TGTGCCAGCAGCCCCCGGAGGAATCCTTATGGCTACACCTTC.

This clonotype was seen only once. Just one base apart from a much larger clone, this may be a read error. The V gene is TRBV7-9, the J gene TRBJ1-5; no firm D call. Per the germline V gene, CDR1 is SEHNR and CDR2 is FQNEAQ (reference sequence). The CDR3 consists of 13 residues. CDR3 coding DNA: TGTGCCAGCAGCTTCGATAGCAATCAGCCCCGGCATTTT. Translation gives CASSFDSNQPRHF.

This clonotype was seen more than once but under ten times. This chain uses TRBV27 with TRBJ2-5; TRBD1 matches at 9 bases. The germline V gene has CDR1 MNHEY and CDR2 SMNVEV (reference sequence). CDR3 length: 14 amino acids. The junction had 8 bases not matched to a gene; V was cut back by 7 bases and J by 5 bases. This chain's CDR3 is CASNEQGARETQYF. The DNA for the CDR3 is TGTGCCAGCAATGAACAGGGGGCACGGGAGACCCAGTACTTC.

In this sample, this clonotype turned up many times. This chain uses TRBV7-9 with TRBJ2-3, with 11 bases lining up with TRBD2. This CDR3 comprises 20 residues. Trimming cost V 5 bases and J 2 bases; bases outside gene matches: 18. Germline CDR1 is SEHNR and CDR2 is FQNEAQ (reference sequence). The CDR3: CASSRTYNTGTSGSTDTQYF. Here the CDR3 DNA reads TGTGCCAGCAGCCGCACTTACAATACCGGGACTAGCGGATCCACAGATACGCAGTATTTT. The whole variable domain, remainder taken from reference TRBV7-9 and TRBJ2-3, is DTGVSQNPRHKITKRGQNVTFRCDPISEHNRLYWYRQTLGQGPEFLTYFQNEAQLEKSRLLSDRFSAERPKGSFSTLEIQRTEQGDSAMYLCASSRTYNTGTSGSTDTQYFGPGTRLTVL.

Notes on this clonotype: This may be a read error: a much more frequent sequence differs by one nucleotide. The chain recombines TRBV29-1 with TRBJ2-3, with a weak D call TRBD2 (5 bases). CDR1 is SQVTM, CDR2 ANQGSEA, per germline. V was clipped by 5 bases and J by 5 bases, with 20 bases between them. The CDR3 is made up of 15 amino acids. The CDR3 sequence is CSVRRGLGREDTQYF. As DNA, the CDR3 is TGCAGCGTTCGGCGCGGGCTAGGGCGTGAAGATACGCAGTATTTT.

This clonotype has more than one count but fewer than ten. This sequence joins TRBV29-1 and TRBJ2-5; no definite D call. Trimming cost V 6 bases and J 5 bases, with 13 bases left between them. Germline-derived CDR1 and CDR2 are SQVTM and ANQGSEA. The CDR3 is 12 amino acids. In DNA, the CDR3 is TGCAGCGTGAGTGGGTTAGTGGAGACCCAGTACTTC. Translation: CSVSGLVETQYF.

This clonotype came up a few times. V and J are TRBV29-1 and TRBJ2-3; 7 nucleotides align to TRBD2. CDR1 and CDR2 (germline): SQVTM, ANQGSEA. CDR3 size: 19 residues. V dropped 5 bases and J dropped 1; count of bases not matched to a gene: 21. CDR3 loop: CSVNWDYQTSGPGTDTQYF. The CDR3 region has the DNA TGCAGCGTTAACTGGGACTACCAAACGTCCGGACCGGGCACAGATACGCAGTATTTT.

This clonotype occurred many times. This rearrangement joins TRBV11-2 to TRBJ2-7; D perhaps matches TRBD1 (5 bases). The CDR3 contains 13 residues. The germline V gene has CDR1 SGHAT and CDR2 FQNNGV. V lost 4 bases, J lost 1 base, and 8 bases lay in between. The DNA for the CDR3 is TGTGCCAGCAGCTCAGGGAATTCCTACGAGCAGTACTTC. It yields the protein CASSSGNSYEQYF.

This clonotype was observed at least ten times. The chain uses TRBV7-3 and TRBJ2-5; tentatively, D is TRBD2 (5 bases). V shed 2 bases and J shed 3 bases, with 13 bases lying between them. The CDR3 length is 15 residues. Germline-derived CDR1 and CDR2 are SGHTA and FQGTGA. The CDR3 spells CASSLGSLAEETQYF. The CDR3 DNA is TGTGCCAGCAGCTTAGGGAGCCTAGCAGAAGAGACCCAGTACTTC.

On this clonotype: A much larger clonotype is one base distant, so this may be a read error. The rearrangement links TRBV5-4 to TRBJ2-1; TRBD2 aligns across 10 bases. The CDR3 sequence is 15 residues long. CDR1 SGHNT and CDR2 YYREEE come from the germline V gene (reference sequence). The CDR3 protein is CASSSGTSAYNDQFF. As DNA, the CDR3 is TGTGCCAGCAGCTCCGGGACTAGCGCCTACAATGACCAGTTCTTC.

This clonotype occurred a few times. The chain recombines TRBV18 with TRBJ2-7, with D possibly matching TRBD1 (6 bases). V was trimmed by 3 bases and J by 2 bases, leaving 14 bases between them. The CDR3 loop spans 15 amino acids. CDR1 and CDR2 (germline): KGHSH, LQKENI. In nucleotides, the CDR3 is TGTGCCAGCTCACCGGGACAAGGGGGAACCTACGAGCAGTACTTC. As protein: CASSPGQGGTYEQYF.

This clonotype was seen repeatedly, ten times or more. The genes are TRBV7-2 and TRBJ1-5; no definite D call. There are 14 residues in the CDR3. CDR1 and CDR2 from the germline V gene are SGHTA and FQGNSA. The germline V and J ends were trimmed by 5 bases and 1 base, with 9 bases remaining between them. The CDR3 region has the DNA TGTGCCAGCAGCCCGTTGGACAGCAATCAGCCCCAGCATTTT. Protein sequence: CASSPLDSNQPQHF.

In its sample, this clonotype was seen many times. The rearrangement links TRBV30 to TRBJ1-1; D is unresolved. The CDR3 length is 13 residues. Trimming shortened V by 0 bases and J by 1 base, and 6 bases separated the two germline ends. Germline V gene sequence: CDR1 GTSNPN, CDR2 SVGIG (reference sequence). In DNA form, the CDR3 reads TGTGCCTGGAGTGTCGGTGAGAACACTGAAGCTTTCTTT. Amino acids: CAWSVGENTEAFF.

This clonotype has a handful of counts. The chain recombines TRBV6-2 or TRBV6-3 with TRBJ2-7; D remains ambiguous. CDR3 length: 15 amino acids. With 2 bases removed from V and 0 bases from J, the gap between germline ends came to 11 bases. Germline CDR1 and CDR2: MNHEY and SVGEGT. CDR3 sequence reads: CASSYGTDNSYEQYF. Written as DNA, the CDR3 is TGTGCCAGCAGTTACGGAACAGATAACTCCTACGAGCAGTACTTC.

This clonotype has a count of ten or more. The J gene is TRBJ2-7, the V gene TRBV20-1, with D maybe TRBD2 (6 bases). This CDR3 is built from 12 residues. Trimming cost V 5 bases and J 3 bases, with 11 bases left between them. CDR1 and CDR2 from the germline V gene are DFQATT and SNEGSKA (reference sequence). This CDR3 is CSASDYRYEQYF. The CDR3 nucleotides are TGCAGTGCTTCGGACTATCGCTACGAGCAGTACTTC.

The V and J genes are TRBV15 and TRBJ2-7; D may correspond to TRBD1 or TRBD2 (5 bases each). The CDR3 is 15 amino acids. Trimming took 5 bases from V and 7 from J, leaving 21 bases between them. The germline V gene has CDR1 LNHNV and CDR2 YYDKDF (reference sequence). CDR3 loop: CATSAWERTPGEQYF. CDR3 coding DNA: TGTGCCACCAGCGCCTGGGAGAGGACTCCAGGGGAGCAGTACTTC.

This clonotype has ten or more counts. This rearrangement joins TRBV20-1 to TRBJ2-5, with D uncertain. V was trimmed by 6 bases and J by 2 bases, leaving 10 bases between them. Germline V gene sequence: CDR1 DFQATT, CDR2 SNEGSKA (reference sequence). The CDR3 sequence is 12 residues long. The CDR3 DNA is TGCAGTGCCACCCTTATACAAGAGACCCAGTACTTC. Its protein is CSATLIQETQYF.

This clonotype came up a few times. This may stem from a read error, because a much larger clone lies one nucleotide away. V is TRBV3-1 and J is TRBJ2-7, with a tentative D call TRBD2 (6 bases). The CDR3 spans 12 residues. Germline CDR1 LGHDT, CDR2 YNNKEL (reference sequence). Here the CDR3 reads CASSLGTAVQCF. CDR3 nucleotides: TGTGCCAGCAGCCTCGGGACTGCCGTGCAGTGCTTC.

This clonotype came up many times. The CDR3 loop reads CASSLGAREGSRNEQFF. CDR3 nucleotide sequence: TGTGCCAGCAGCTTAGGGGCGCGGGAGGGTTCCCGGAATGAGCAGTTCTTC. V is TRBV7-2 and J is TRBJ2-1; 9 positions match TRBD2. J was trimmed by 7 bases and V by 1 base; bases with no gene match: 11. The V gene's germline CDR1 is SGHTA and CDR2 FQGNSA. This CDR3 contains 17 residues.

In its sample, this clonotype was seen a few times. CDR3 in amino acids: CASSIDRNGDYGYTF. The DNA for the CDR3 is TGTGCCAGTAGTATAGACCGGAATGGGGACTATGGCTACACCTTC. This chain links TRBV19 with TRBJ1-2; no definite D call. V lost 0 bases and J lost 3, with 11 bases in between. This CDR3 is 15 amino acids long. CDR1 is LNHDA, CDR2 SQIVND, per germline (reference sequence).

This clonotype has only a few counts. This chain joins TRBV4-3 and TRBJ1-4; D remains unclear. The length of the CDR3 is 16 residues. Germline V gene lookup returns CDR1 LGHNA and CDR2 YSLEER. The ends were cut back, 0 bases at V and 7 bases at J, with 15 bases in the middle. The CDR3 loop reads CASSQERYGNGEKLFF. The CDR3 region has the DNA TGCGCCAGCAGCCAAGAAAGATACGGGAATGGTGAAAAACTGTTTTTT.

This rearrangement joins TRBV5-4 to TRBJ1-1; perhaps TRBD1 as D (6 bases). CDR3 length equals 15 residues. The V gene's germline CDR1 is SGHNT and CDR2 YYREEE (reference sequence). V was shortened by 2 bases and J by 5 bases, with 16 bases between the two germline ends. The CDR3 sequence: CASSLKSGAYTEAFF. Written as DNA, the CDR3 is TGTGCCAGCAGCTTAAAGTCAGGGGCGTATACTGAAGCTTTCTTT.

The rearrangement links TRBV7-9 to TRBJ2-1, with TRBD2 matching 11 bases. J was trimmed by 6 bases and V by 5 bases; bases with no gene match: 9. The CDR3 has 16 amino acids. Germline-derived CDR1 and CDR2 are SEHNR and FQNEAQ (reference sequence). The CDR3 protein is CASSPKLAGVSNEQFF. The CDR3 bases are TGTGCCAGCAGCCCCAAACTAGCGGGAGTGAGCAATGAGCAGTTCTTC.

The sample holds many counts of this clonotype. The chain couples TRBV5-1 to TRBJ2-7; D may be TRBD1 (6 bases). The ends were cut back, 4 bases at V and 1 base at J, with 12 bases in the middle. The germline gives CDR1 SGHRS, CDR2 YFSETQ. This CDR3 contains 14 residues. The CDR3 DNA reads TGCGCCAGCAGCCCGGACAGACGATCCTACGAGCAGTACTTC. This sequence encodes CASSPDRRSYEQYF.

As for this clonotype: A read error is possible here, since a much larger clone lies one base away. This chain uses TRBV6-4 with TRBJ2-3; 8 bases are a match to TRBD1. With V trimmed by 8 bases and J by 5 bases, 9 bases remained unmatched. Germline assignment: CDR1 MRHNA and CDR2 SNTAGT. CDR3 length: 14 amino acids. The CDR3 coding sequence is TGTGCCAGCCTCACCAGGGGGCGCGGAGATACGCAGTATTTT. Translated: CASLTRGRGDTQYF.

Turning to this clonotype: One base away lies a much larger clone, so this may be a sequencing read error. CDR3 sequence (DNA): TGTGCCAGCAGAAACTGGGACAGCGAACCCTATGGCTACACCTTC. Translation gives CASRNWDSEPYGYTF. V usage is TRBV3-1 and J usage is TRBJ1-2, with TRBD1 matching over 7 bases. The CDR3 sequence is 15 residues long. CDR1 and CDR2 (germline): LGHDT, YNNKEL (reference sequence). The ends lost 6 bases at V and 4 bases at J; junction bases unmatched: 11.